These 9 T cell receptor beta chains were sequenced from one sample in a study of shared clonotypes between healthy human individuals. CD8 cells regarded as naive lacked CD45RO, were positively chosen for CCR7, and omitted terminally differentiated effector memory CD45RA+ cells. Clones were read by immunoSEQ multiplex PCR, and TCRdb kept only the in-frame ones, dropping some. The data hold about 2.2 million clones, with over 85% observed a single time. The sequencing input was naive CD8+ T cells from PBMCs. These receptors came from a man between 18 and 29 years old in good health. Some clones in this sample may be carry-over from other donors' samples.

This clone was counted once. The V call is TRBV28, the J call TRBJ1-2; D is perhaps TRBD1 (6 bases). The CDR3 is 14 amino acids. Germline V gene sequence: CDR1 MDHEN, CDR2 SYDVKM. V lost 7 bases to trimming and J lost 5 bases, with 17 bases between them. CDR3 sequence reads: CASISGGGSYGYTF. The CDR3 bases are TGTGCCAGCATAAGCGGGGGCGGATCTTATGGCTACACCTTC.

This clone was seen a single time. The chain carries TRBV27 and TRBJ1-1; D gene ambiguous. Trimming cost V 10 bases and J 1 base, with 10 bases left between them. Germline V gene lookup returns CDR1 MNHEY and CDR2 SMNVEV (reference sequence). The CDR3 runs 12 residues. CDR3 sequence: CATARSNTEAFF. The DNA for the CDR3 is TGTGCCACCGCCCGGTCGAACACTGAAGCTTTCTTT.

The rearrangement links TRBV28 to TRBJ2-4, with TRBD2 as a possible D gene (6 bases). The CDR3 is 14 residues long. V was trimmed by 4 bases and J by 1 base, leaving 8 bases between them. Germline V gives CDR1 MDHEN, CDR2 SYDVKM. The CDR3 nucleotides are TGTGCCAGCAGTTGGACTATCGCCAAAAACATTCAGTACTTC. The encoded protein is CASSWTIAKNIQYF.

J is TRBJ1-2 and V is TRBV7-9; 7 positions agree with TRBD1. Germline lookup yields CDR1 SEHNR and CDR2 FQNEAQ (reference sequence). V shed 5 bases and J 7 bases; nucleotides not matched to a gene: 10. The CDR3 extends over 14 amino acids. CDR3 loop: CASSAEGQAGGYTF. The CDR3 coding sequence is TGTGCCAGCAGCGCGGAAGGACAGGCTGGTGGCTACACCTTC.

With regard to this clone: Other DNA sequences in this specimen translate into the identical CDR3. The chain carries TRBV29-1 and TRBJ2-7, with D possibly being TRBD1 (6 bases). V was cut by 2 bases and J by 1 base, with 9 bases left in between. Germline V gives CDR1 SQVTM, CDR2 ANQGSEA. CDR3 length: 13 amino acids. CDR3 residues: CSVETGPSYEQYF. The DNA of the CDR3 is TGCAGCGTTGAAACAGGGCCGTCCTACGAGCAGTACTTC.

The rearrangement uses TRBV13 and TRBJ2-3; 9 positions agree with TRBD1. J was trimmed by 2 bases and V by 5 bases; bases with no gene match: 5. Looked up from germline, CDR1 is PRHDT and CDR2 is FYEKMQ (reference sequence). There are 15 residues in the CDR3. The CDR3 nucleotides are TGTGCCAGCAGCCCGGGACAGGGTAACACAGATACGCAGTATTTT. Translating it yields CASSPGQGNTDTQYF.

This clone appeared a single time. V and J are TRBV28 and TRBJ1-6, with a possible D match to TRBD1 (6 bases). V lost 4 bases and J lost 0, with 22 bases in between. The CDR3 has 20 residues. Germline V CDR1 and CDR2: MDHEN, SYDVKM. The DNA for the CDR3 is TGTGCCAGCAGTTACGCCTACGGCAGGGGACTAAGCTCCTATAATTCACCCCTCCACTTT. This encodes CASSYAYGRGLSSYNSPLHF.

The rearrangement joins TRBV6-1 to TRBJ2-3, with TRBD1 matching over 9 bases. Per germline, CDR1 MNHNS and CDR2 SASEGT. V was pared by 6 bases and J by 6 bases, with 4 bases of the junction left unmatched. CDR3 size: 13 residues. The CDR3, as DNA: TGTGCCAGCAGCGAGGACAGGGGCGATACGCAGTATTTT. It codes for CASSEDRGDTQYF.

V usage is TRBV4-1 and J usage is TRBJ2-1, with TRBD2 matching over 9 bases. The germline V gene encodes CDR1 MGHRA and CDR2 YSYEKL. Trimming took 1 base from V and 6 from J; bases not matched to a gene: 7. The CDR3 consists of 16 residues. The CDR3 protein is CASSQVAGTSSNEQFF. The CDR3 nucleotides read TGCGCCAGCAGCCAAGTAGCTGGGACTAGCAGCAATGAGCAGTTCTTC.